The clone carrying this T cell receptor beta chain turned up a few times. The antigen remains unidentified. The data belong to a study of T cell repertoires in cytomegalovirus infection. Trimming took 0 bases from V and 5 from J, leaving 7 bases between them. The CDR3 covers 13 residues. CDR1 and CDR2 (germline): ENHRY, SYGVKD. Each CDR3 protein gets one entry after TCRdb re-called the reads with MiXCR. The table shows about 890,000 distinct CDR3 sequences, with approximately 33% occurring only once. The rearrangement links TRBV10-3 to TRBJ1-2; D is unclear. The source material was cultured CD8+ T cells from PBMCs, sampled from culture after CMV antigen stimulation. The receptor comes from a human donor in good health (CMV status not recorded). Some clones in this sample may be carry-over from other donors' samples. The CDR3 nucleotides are TGTGCCATCAGTGAGTCTTATAGTTATGGCTACACCTTC. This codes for CAISESYSYGYTF.